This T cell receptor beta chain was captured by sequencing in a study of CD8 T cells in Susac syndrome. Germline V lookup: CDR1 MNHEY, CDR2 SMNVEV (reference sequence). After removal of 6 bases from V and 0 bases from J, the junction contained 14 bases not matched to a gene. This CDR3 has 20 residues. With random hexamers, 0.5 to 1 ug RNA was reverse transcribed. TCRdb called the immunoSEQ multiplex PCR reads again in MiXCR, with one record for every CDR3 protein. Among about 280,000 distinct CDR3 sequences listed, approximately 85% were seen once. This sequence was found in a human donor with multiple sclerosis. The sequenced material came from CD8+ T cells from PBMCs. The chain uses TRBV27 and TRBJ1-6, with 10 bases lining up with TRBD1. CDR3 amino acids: CASRKKRGDRGISYNSPLHF. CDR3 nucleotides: TGTGCCAGCAGAAAAAAGAGAGGGGACAGGGGAATCTCCTATAATTCACCCCTCCACTTT.